This T cell receptor beta chain was profiled in a study of blood T cell repertoires in COVID-19. The overall study: Acute-phase and convalescent COVID-19 samples originated in the United States, Italy and Spain. T cells, B-cell-depleted T cells, or PBMCs provided the cDNA or gDNA that served as material.

Original analysis: Amplified reference gene primers provided the basis for estimating nucleated cell counts. Assay used: immunoSEQ multiplex PCR; TCRdb lists only in-frame clones, some missing. From that table come the V and J calls and clone size; the DNA was used to work out D and trimming. The sample lists about 190,000 clones; over 70% were seen once. CDR3 size: 15 residues. Unmatched junction bases numbered 9, after V lost 4 bases and J lost 6 bases. Germline V gene sequence: CDR1 KGHDR, CDR2 SFDVKD. The clonotype originates from a man in his forties or fifties with active or convalescent COVID-19. The chain carries TRBV24-1 and TRBJ2-3; 7 nucleotides align to TRBD2. Material: peripheral blood. The CDR3 loop is CATSESGLPGDTQYF. CDR3 nucleotides: TGTGCCACCAGTGAGTCGGGACTACCTGGCGATACGCAGTATTTT.